The sequence of this T cell receptor (beta chain) was determined in a study of blood T cell repertoires in COVID-19. Study-level information: The United States, Italy and Spain provided the acute and convalescent COVID-19 samples.

The CDR3 runs 14 residues. Germline V CDR1 and CDR2: MNHEY, SMNVEV (reference sequence). The ends lost 5 bases at V and 6 bases at J; junction bases unmatched: 2. The table lists this clone with a few counts. The same CDR3 is also encoded by other DNA sequences in this sample. Here immunoSEQ multiplex PCR was the method, and the copy in TCRdb shows in-frame clones only, minus some. In the table there are about 250,000 clones, about 90% of which are singletons. V is TRBV27 and J is TRBJ1-6; 9 nucleotides match TRBD1. The clonotype comes from an elderly man with acute or convalescent COVID-19. What was sequenced was peripheral blood. CDR3 loop: CASSRDRVNSPLHF. CDR3 DNA sequence: TGTGCCAGCAGTCGGGACAGGGTTAATTCACCCCTCCACTTT.